This TCR beta chain was recorded in a study of cytomegalovirus exposure and HLA in healthy donors. Study-wide points: The majority of TCR sequences were rare, yet some public TCRs appeared in many donors.

TCRdb's table, derived via immunoSEQ multiplex PCR, lists solely in-frame clones and lacks some. Of 150,000 to 200,000 clones listed, around nine tenths are singletons. This clone was observed a few times. The antigen remains unidentified. This TCR came from a woman in her 30s in good health and CMV-seronegative. Sequenced input: PBMCs.

CDR3 bases: TGCAGCGTTAGCCGGGACATCGACTCTGGGGCCAACGTCCTGACTTTC. This sequence encodes CSVSRDIDSGANVLTF. The chain carries TRBV29-1 and TRBJ2-6, with a weak D call TRBD1 (6 bases). Deletions cut 5 bases from V and 0 bases from J, with 14 bases between. The CDR3 is 16 amino acids. Germline V lookup: CDR1 SQVTM, CDR2 ANQGSEA.